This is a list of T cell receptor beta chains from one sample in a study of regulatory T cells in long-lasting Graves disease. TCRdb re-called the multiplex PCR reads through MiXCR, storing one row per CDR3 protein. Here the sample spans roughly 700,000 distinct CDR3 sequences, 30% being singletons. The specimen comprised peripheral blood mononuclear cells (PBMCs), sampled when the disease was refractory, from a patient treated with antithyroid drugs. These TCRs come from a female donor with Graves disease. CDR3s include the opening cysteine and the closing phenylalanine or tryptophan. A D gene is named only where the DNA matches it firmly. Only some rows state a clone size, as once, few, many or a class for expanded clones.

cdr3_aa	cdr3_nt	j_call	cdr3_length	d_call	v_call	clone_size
CATLPPRGTNYGYTF	TGTGCCACCCTACCCCCCCGGGGGACTAACTATGGCTACACCTTC	TRBJ1-2	15	.	TRBV28	many
CSASSFLAKNIQYF	TGCAGTGCTAGTAGTTTTCTAGCCAAAAACATTCAGTACTTC	TRBJ2-4	14	.	TRBV20-1	.
CASSSRGSNTGELFF	TGTGCCAGCAGTTCCAGGGGTTCGAACACCGGGGAGCTGTTTTTT	TRBJ2-2	15	.	TRBV27	.
CASRDGGQETQYF	TGTGCCAGCAGAGACGGGGGGCAAGAGACCCAGTACTTC	TRBJ2-5	13	TRBD2	TRBV6-1	.
CASSTPRRGGWSGELFF	TGTGCCAGTAGTACCCCGAGGAGGGGTGGGTGGTCCGGGGAGCTGTTTTTT	TRBJ2-2	17	.	TRBV19	.
CASEDNHYSNQPQHF	TGTGCCAGCGAGGACAACCATTATAGCAATCAGCCCCAGCATTTT	TRBJ1-5	15	.	TRBV6-1	few
CASSSQGANEQYF	TGTGCCAGCAGTTCACAGGGGGCGAACGAGCAGTACTTC	TRBJ2-7	13	TRBD1	TRBV27	.
CASRMDAGNTIYF	TGTGCCAGCAGGATGGACGCTGGAAACACCATATATTTT	TRBJ1-3	13	.	TRBV2	few
CASSERTGSGDGYTF	TGTGCCAGCAGTGAAAGGACAGGGTCCGGTGATGGCTACACCTTC	TRBJ1-2	15	TRBD1	TRBV6-1	.
CAWSATGLPGELFF	TGTGCCTGGAGTGCCACAGGGTTACCCGGGGAGCTGTTTTTT	TRBJ2-2	14	.	TRBV30	.
CASSGQGVYNSPLHF	TGTGCCAGCAGTGGACAGGGGGTCTATAATTCACCCCTCCACTTT	TRBJ1-6	15	TRBD1	TRBV6-1	few
CSASSSYPQRVSNQPQHF	TGCAGTGCTAGTTCCAGTTATCCCCAGAGAGTTAGCAATCAGCCCCAGCATTTT	TRBJ1-5	18	.	TRBV20-1	.
CASSETGKAYEQYF	TGTGCCAGCAGTGAAACAGGGAAAGCCTACGAGCAGTACTTC	TRBJ2-7	14	.	TRBV6-1	few
CASGLPPRSSYTF	TGTGCTAGTGGTTTGCCCCCACGCTCCTCCTACACCTTC	TRBJ1-2	13	.	TRBV12-5	few
CASSLVGRDEKLFF	TGTGCCAGCAGCTTAGTTGGGCGGGATGAAAAACTGTTTTTT	TRBJ1-4	14	.	TRBV7-9	many
CASSSAGQGNSPLHF	TGTGCCAGCAGCTCCGCGGGACAGGGGAATTCACCCCTCCACTTT	TRBJ1-6	15	TRBD1	TRBV7-9	.
CASSEAVGTGDQPQHF	TGTGCCAGCAGTGAAGCGGTCGGGACAGGGGATCAGCCCCAGCATTTT	TRBJ1-5	16	TRBD1	TRBV6-1	.
CASSLEAGVAYEQYF	TGTGCCAGCAGCTTGGAGGCGGGGGTCGCCTACGAGCAGTACTTC	TRBJ2-7	15	TRBD2	TRBV11-2	.
CASSLASSPNTEAFF	TGCGCCAGCAGCTTGGCTTCCAGCCCGAACACTGAAGCTTTCTTT	TRBJ1-1	15	.	TRBV5-1	few
CSVGGQGNEQYF	TGCAGCGTTGGGGGACAGGGAAATGAGCAGTACTTC	TRBJ2-7	12	TRBD1	TRBV29-1	few
CASSPGHRVGQPQHF	TGTGCCAGCAGTCCAGGACACAGGGTTGGTCAGCCCCAGCATTTT	TRBJ1-5	15	.	TRBV6-1	.
CASSQGRGSYGYTF	TGTGCCAGCAGTCAAGGCAGGGGAAGCTATGGCTACACCTTC	TRBJ1-2	14	.	TRBV2	many
CSARVSGGYTDTQYF	TGCAGTGCTAGAGTGTCCGGGGGCTACACAGATACGCAGTATTTT	TRBJ2-3	15	.	TRBV20-1	.
CSARDLIKGQHSYEQYF	TGCAGTGCTAGAGATCTGATTAAGGGACAGCACTCCTACGAGCAGTACTTC	TRBJ2-7	17	TRBD1	TRBV20-1	.
CASNSGTGSGANVLTF	TGTGCCAGCAACTCCGGGACGGGCTCTGGGGCCAACGTCCTGACTTTC	TRBJ2-6	16	.	TRBV7-9	.
CASSRRRGETQYF	TGTGCCAGCAGCAGACGGAGGGGAGAGACCCAGTACTTC	TRBJ2-5	13	.	TRBV7-6	once
CASSYFLGASGGVYGYTF	TGTGCCAGCAGTTATTTTCTGGGGGCGTCAGGGGGCGTCTATGGCTACACCTTC	TRBJ1-2	18	TRBD1	TRBV27	few
CASRDPGRNYGYTF	TGTGCCAGCAGGGATCCGGGACGGAACTATGGCTACACCTTC	TRBJ1-2	14	.	TRBV2	few